This TCR beta chain appears in the sequencing data of a study of cytomegalovirus exposure and HLA in healthy donors. Findings and limits, study-wide: Most TCR sequences were uncommon, yet certain public TCRs appeared in many donors.

As regards this clone: The antigen remains undetermined.

PCR used 60 Vbeta primers and 13 Jbeta primers. Profiling relied on immunoSEQ multiplex PCR, and the TCRdb table lists in-frame clones only, not all of them. This table lists around 50,000 clones. V lost 6 bases to trimming and J lost 4 bases, with 13 bases between them. The CDR3 loop spans 14 amino acids. The germline V gene has CDR1 MGHDK and CDR2 SYGVNS. The sequence derives from a woman aged 30 to 39 in good health and CMV-seropositive. The material sequenced was PBMCs. The V and J genes are TRBV25-1 and TRBJ2-1, with D possibly matching TRBD2 (5 bases). The CDR3: CASSVGSWYNEQFF. DNA for the CDR3: TGTGCCAGCAGCGTAGGGAGTTGGTACAATGAGCAGTTCTTC.